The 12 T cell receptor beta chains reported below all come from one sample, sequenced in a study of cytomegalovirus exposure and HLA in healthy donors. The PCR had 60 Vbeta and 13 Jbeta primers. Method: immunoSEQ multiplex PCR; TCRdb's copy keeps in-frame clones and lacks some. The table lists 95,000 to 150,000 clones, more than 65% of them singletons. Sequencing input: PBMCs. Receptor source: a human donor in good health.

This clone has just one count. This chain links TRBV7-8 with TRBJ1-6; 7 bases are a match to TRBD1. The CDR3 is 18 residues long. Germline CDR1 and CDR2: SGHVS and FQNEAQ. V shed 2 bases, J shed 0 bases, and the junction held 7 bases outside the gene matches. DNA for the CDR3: TGTGCCAGCAGCTTACGGTCACAGGGGAGCTCCTATAATTCACCCCTCCACTTT. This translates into CASSLRSQGSSYNSPLHF.

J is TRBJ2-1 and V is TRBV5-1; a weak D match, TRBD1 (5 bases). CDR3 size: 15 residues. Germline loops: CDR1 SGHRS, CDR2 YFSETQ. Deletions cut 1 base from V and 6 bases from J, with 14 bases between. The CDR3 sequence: CASSLIQGQANEQFF. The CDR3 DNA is TGCGCCAGCAGCTTGATTCAGGGCCAGGCCAATGAGCAGTTCTTC.

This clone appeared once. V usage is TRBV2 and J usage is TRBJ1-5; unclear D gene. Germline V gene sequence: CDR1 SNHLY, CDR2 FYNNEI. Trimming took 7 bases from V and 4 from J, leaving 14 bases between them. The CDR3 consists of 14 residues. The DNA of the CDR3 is TGTGCCAGCACCCAGGACGGGAAGAATCAGCCCCAGCATTTT. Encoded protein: CASTQDGKNQPQHF. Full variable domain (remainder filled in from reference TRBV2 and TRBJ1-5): EPEVTQTPSHQVTQMGQEVILRCVPISNHLYFYWYRQILGQKVEFLVSFYNNEISEKSEIFDDQFSVERPDGSNFTLKIRSTKLEDSAMYFCASTQDGKNQPQHFGDGTRLSIL.

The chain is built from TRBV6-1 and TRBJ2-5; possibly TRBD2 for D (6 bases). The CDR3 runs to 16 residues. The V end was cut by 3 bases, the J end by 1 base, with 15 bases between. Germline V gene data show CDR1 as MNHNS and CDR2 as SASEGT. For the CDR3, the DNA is TGTGCCAGCAGTGACGGACTTGGACTACTCCAAGAGACCCAGTACTTC. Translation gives CASSDGLGLLQETQYF.

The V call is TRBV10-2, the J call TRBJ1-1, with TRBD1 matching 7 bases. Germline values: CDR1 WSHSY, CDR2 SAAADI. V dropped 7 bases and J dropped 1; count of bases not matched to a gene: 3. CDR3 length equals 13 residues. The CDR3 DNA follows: TGCGCCAGCAACCGACAGGGGAACACTGAAGCTTTCTTT. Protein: CASNRQGNTEAFF.

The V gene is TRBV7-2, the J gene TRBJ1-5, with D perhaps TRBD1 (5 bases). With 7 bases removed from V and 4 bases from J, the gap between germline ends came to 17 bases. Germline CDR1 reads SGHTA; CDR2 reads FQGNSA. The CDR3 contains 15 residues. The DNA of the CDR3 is TGTGCCAGCACCGCAGACAGTGGGGTTAATCAGCCCCAGCATTTT. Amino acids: CASTADSGVNQPQHF. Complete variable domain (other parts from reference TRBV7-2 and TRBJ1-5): GAGVSQSPSNKVTEKGKDVELRCDPISGHTALYWYRQSLGQGLEFLIYFQGNSAPDKSGLPSDRFSAERTGGSVSTLTIQRTQQEDSAVYLCASTADSGVNQPQHFGDGTRLSIL.

The CDR3 spells CASSLGTGHGQPQHF. The CDR3 DNA sequence: TGTGCCAGCAGTTTAGGGACAGGTCATGGTCAGCCCCAGCATTTT. The chain employs TRBV27 and TRBJ1-5; TRBD1 aligns across 8 bases. V lost 2 bases to trimming and J lost 6 bases; unmatched junction nucleotides: 6. The V gene's germline CDR1 is MNHEY and CDR2 SMNVEV (reference sequence). CDR3 size: 15 residues.

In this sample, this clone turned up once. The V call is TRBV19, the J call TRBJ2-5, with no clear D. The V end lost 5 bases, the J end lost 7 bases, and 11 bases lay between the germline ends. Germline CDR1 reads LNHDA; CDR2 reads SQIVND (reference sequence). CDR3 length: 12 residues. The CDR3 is CASSPGSWTQYF. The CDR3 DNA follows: TGTGCCAGTAGTCCAGGCTCTTGGACCCAGTACTTC.

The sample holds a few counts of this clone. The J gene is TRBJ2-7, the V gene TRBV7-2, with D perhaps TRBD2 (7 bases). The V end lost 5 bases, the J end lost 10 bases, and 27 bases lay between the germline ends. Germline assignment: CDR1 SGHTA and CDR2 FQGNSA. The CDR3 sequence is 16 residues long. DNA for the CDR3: TGTGCCAGCAGCCCGGTTGGGGGGGGCTCAGGGACCGCTCAGTACTTC. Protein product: CASSPVGGGSGTAQYF.

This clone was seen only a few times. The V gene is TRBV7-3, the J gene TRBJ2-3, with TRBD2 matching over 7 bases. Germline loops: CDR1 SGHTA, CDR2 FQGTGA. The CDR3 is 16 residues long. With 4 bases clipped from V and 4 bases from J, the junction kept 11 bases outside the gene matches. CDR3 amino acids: CASSSMGRGISDTQYF. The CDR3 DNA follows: TGTGCCAGCAGCTCAATGGGGAGGGGTATATCAGATACGCAGTATTTT. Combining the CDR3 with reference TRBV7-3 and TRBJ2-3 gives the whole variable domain GAGVSQTPSNKVTEKGKYVELRCDPISGHTALYWYRQSLGQGPEFLIYFQGTGAADDSGLPNDRFFAVRPEGSVSTLKIQRTERGDSAVYLCASSSMGRGISDTQYFGPGTRLTVL.

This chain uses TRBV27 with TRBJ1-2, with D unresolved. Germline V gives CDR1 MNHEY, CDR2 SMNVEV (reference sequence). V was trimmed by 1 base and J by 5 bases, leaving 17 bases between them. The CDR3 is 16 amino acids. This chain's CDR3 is CASSLFDRGTLYGYTF. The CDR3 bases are TGTGCCAGCAGTTTATTCGATCGGGGAACCCTATATGGCTACACCTTC.

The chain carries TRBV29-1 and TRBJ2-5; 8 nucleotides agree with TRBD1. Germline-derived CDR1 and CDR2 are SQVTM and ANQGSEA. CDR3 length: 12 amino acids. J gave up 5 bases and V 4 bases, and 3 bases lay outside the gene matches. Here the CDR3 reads CSVGTGLETQYF. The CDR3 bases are TGCAGCGTTGGGACAGGGTTGGAGACCCAGTACTTC.